The sequence of this TCR beta chain was determined in a study of cytomegalovirus exposure and HLA in healthy donors. Trimming pared 0 bases from V and 2 bases from J, leaving 10 bases between. The CDR3 loop spans 16 amino acids. The germline V gene has CDR1 MGHRA and CDR2 YSYEKL. Note on this clone: What it binds is not known.

PCR involved 60 Vbeta and 13 Jbeta primers. The assay was immunoSEQ multiplex PCR, and TCRdb's table has in-frame clones only and misses some. The table has over 150,000 clones, more than 70% seen once. Study conclusions and caveats: TCR beta chain V- and J-gene trimming was linked, in a later analysis, to a missense variant in DCLRE1C. Reports indicated that the classifier achieved high specificity and sensitivity in diagnosing cytomegalovirus status.

The chain joins TRBV4-1 to TRBJ2-2; perhaps TRBD2 as D (6 bases). Sequencing was performed on PBMCs. The clonotype originates from a man aged 55 to 70 in good health and CMV-seronegative. The CDR3 nucleotides read TGCGCCAGCAGCCAAGATGGTGGACTAAACACCGGGGAGCTGTTTTTT. Translating gives CASSQDGGLNTGELFF.